This T cell receptor beta chain was sequenced for a study of human T cells and chemical hapten exposure (dated by TCRdb to the early 2020s). Concerning the study at large: For sensitization, 2% DPC in acetone was applied to a roughly 2 cm by roughly 2 cm area of upper inner arm skin. Most of the patients in the cohort were female, and the cohort covered alopecia areata with under or over 50% scalp involvement, alopecia totalis and alopecia universalis. Patient blood was sampled pre-sensitization (week 0) and at 2, 6 and about 24 weeks after DPC sensitization. Patients additionally received weekly therapeutic DPC doses to the scalp throughout the roughly 26-week study period. Patch testing was done on the upper back using Finn chambers containing 0.01% DPC, and results were scored after 6 days according to International Contact Dermatitis Research Group standards. The libraries were sequenced as a pool, and the TCR yield per sample differed mostly because of small variations in library volumes within the pool. About 30 alopecia patients provided blood for TCR sequencing at one to four time points (pre-sensitization, 2, 6 and 24 weeks). In alopecia patients, the study followed how the peripheral blood TCR repertoire changed in vivo over primary and secondary sensitization to diphenylcyclopropenone (DPC), a hapten. The investigation overall reported the following: Significantly more large CDR3 similarity clusters were formed by expanded TCRs than by pre-sensitization or healthy control sets, consistent with antigen-driven responses. Because every patient had alopecia, a presumed autoimmune disease, the patients' immune response might differ from that of healthy individuals. The number of TCRs above 1 in 1000 frequency did not change with DPC sensitization; there was no evidence of global repertoire structure alterations. Patch test score was positively correlated with the number of PT1 expanded TCRs, with significance at thresholds 8, 16 and 32 but not at 4. Repeated subsampling changed both the strength of the expansion versus patch-test correlation and the threshold at which that correlation became significant.

V lost 2 bases and J lost 4 bases; the stretch between them is 3 bases long. Inclusive of the bounding cysteine and phenylalanine, the CDR3 is 12 residues long. Only CDR3 DNA remains: 36 bases, in frame from the first base. The germline V gene provides CDR1 SNHLY and CDR2 FYNNEI. Explained via the paper, the time point label denotes: pre-sensitization, week 0. This specimen's treatment or condition label, interpreted: therapeutic diphenylcyclopropenone sensitization with weekly scalp DPC. At every patch-test visit, the blood draw took place before the patch test was put on. Eligible patients were aged 18 to 70, diagnosed with alopecia, deemed suitable for DPC therapy, and excluded if pregnant. Total RNA was isolated from unfractionated whole blood collected in Tempus Blood RNA tubes. Receptors were amplified or captured by RACE. Reads for this sample came from a NextSeq 500. Library preparation attached unique molecular identifiers to individual cDNA molecules for quantitative, reproducible TCR counting. Both TCR alpha and TCR beta chains were sequenced from each blood RNA sample. From the authors' description of their analysis: Samples had a median of approximately 96,000 TCRs, with a range from about 23,224 to 750,000. V, J and CDR3 annotation of the TCR reads was carried out using the Decombinator software suite. To make PS versus PT1 abundance plots, every sample was subsampled to the same number of TCRs (28,000). Expanded TCRs were defined as absent before sensitization and observed at least eight times at the 2-week time point. TCRdb trimmed public reads at Q25 via fastp, called clones via MiXCR and kept in-frame beta chains. All rows with the same CDR3 protein become a single entry with the most common DNA and genes. The V and J calls, along with clone size, are taken from TCRdb and not from the paper's own processing. The sample contains some 98,000 distinct CDR3 sequences, 11% of them found a single time. The ten largest clones take up 3.1% of the sample.

This clonotype showed up just a few times. Its antigen has not been determined. No base quality information exists; no much larger clone differs at one position. This receptor was obtained from a woman aged 55-70 years with alopecia areata. Some clones in this sample may be carry-over from other donors' samples. The chain is encoded by TRBV2 joined to TRBJ1-5; confidence is insufficient to name the D gene. The specimen comprised whole blood, sampled in connection with sensitization to the hapten diphenylcyclopropenone (DPC). The CDR3 region has the sequence CASSEQNQPQHF. The sequenced DNA: TGTGCCAGCAGTGAACAGAATCAGCCCCAGCATTTT.